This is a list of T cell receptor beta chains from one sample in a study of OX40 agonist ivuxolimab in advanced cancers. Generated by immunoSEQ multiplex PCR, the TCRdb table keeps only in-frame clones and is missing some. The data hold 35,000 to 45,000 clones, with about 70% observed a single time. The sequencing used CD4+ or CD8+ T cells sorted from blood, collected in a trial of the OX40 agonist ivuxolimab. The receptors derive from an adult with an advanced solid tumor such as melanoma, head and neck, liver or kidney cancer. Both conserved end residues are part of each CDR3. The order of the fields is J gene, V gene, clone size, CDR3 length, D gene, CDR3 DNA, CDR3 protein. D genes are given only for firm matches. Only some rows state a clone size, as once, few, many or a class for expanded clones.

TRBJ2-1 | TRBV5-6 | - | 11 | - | TGTGCCAGCACCAGAAGAAATGAGCAGTTCTTC | CASTRRNEQFF
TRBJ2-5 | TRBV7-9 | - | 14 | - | TGTGCCAGCAGCTTAGCATCAGGGTCGCAGACCCAGTACTTC | CASSLASGSQTQYF
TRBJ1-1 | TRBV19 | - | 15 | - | TGTGCCAGTAGTGACCCGGTGGGCCGCGGCACTGAAGCTTTCTTT | CASSDPVGRGTEAFF
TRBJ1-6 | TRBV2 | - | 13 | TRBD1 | TGTGCCAGCGCGGGGACAGATAATTCACCCCTCCACTTT | CASAGTDNSPLHF
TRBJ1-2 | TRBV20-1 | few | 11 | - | TGCAGTGCTAGCCAGACTGATAGCTACACCTTC | CSASQTDSYTF
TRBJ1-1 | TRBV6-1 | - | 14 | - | TGTGCCAGCAGTGCTGGACTTTCGAACACTGAAGCTTTCTTT | CASSAGLSNTEAFF
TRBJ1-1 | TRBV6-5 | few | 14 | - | TGTGCCAGCAGTTACTCGCAGGGTCCCACTGAAGCTTTCTTT | CASSYSQGPTEAFF
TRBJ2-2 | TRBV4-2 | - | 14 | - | TGTGCCAGCAGCTTGGCACCGGGAGACGGGGAGCTGTTTTTT | CASSLAPGDGELFF
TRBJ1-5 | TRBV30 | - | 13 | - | TGTGCCTGGAGTGTACGTCCTAATCAGCCCCAGCATTTT | CAWSVRPNQPQHF
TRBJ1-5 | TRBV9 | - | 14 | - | TGTGCCAGCAGCGGCCCCGATAGCAATCAGCCCCAGCATTTT | CASSGPDSNQPQHF
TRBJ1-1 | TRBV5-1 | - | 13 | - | TGCGCCAGCAGCTTGGGTGCAAACCCTGAAGCTTTCTTT | CASSLGANPEAFF
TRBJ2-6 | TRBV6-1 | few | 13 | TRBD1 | TGTGCCAGCAGGAGGACAGGGGTCTACGTCCTGACTTTC | CASRRTGVYVLTF
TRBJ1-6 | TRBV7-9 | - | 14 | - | TGTGCCAGCAATCCGGGACGGATCAATTCACCCCTCCACTTT | CASNPGRINSPLHF
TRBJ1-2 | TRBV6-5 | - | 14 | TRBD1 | TGTGCCAGCAGCGCAGACAGGGGGCTCTATGGCTACACCTTC | CASSADRGLYGYTF
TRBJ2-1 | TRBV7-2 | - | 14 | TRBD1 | TGTGCCAGCACCCTAGTAGACAGGGTAGGTGAGCAGTTCTTC | CASTLVDRVGEQFF
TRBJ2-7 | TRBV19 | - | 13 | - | TGTGCCAGTAGTAGCCGGGGCCGGGGGGAGCAGTACTTC | CASSSRGRGEQYF
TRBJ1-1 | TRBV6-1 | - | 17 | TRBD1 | TGTGCCAGCAGTGAATTGAGAACAGGGGCAGTGAACACTGAAGCTTTCTTT | CASSELRTGAVNTEAFF
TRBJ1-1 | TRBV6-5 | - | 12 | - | TGTGCCAGCAGTTACTCGCAGGGCGTAGCTTTCTTT | CASSYSQGVAFF
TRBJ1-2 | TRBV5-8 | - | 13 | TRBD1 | TGTGCCAGCAGCGTGACAGGGAGCGGTGGCTACACCTTC | CASSVTGSGGYTF
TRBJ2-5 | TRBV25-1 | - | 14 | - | TGTGCCAGCAGAAGAGGGCAGGCGGGGGAGACCCAGTACTTC | CASRRGQAGETQYF
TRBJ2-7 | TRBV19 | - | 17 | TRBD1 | TGTGCCAGTACCGATTCGCCGGGACAGGGGGCGATCCACGAGCAGTACTTC | CASTDSPGQGAIHEQYF
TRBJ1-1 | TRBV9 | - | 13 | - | TGTGCCAGCAGCCAATCGAACACAGGGGAAGCTTTCTTT | CASSQSNTGEAFF
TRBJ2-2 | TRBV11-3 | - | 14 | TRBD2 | TGTGCCAGCAGCTTAGATCCCGCGGGGGGGCAGCTGTTTTTT | CASSLDPAGGQLFF
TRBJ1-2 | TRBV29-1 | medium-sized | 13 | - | TGCAGCGTTGAAGGGAGCAGGGGCTATGGCTACACCTTC | CSVEGSRGYGYTF
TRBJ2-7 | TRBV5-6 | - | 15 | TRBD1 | TGTGCCAGCAGCTTACCAGGGACAGGGAGCGGCGAGCAGTACTTC | CASSLPGTGSGEQYF
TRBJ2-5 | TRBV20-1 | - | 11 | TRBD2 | TGCAGTGCTAGCGGGGGGGAGACCCAGTACTTC | CSASGGETQYF
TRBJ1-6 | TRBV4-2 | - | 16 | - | TGTGCCAGCAGCCAATTACGGGCGGGATTAGATTCACCCCTCCACTTT | CASSQLRAGLDSPLHF
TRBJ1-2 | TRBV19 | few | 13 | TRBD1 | TGTGCCAGTAGTATCGTACAGGGGAAAGGCTACACCTTC | CASSIVQGKGYTF
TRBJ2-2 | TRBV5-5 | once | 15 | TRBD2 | TGTGCCAGCAGGGCTAGCGGGCTGAACACCGGGGAGCTGTTTTTT | CASRASGLNTGELFF
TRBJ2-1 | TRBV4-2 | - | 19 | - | TGTGCCAGCAGCCAAGATCCAGGGGCCGCCCTAAGCTCCTACAATGAGCAGTTCTTC | CASSQDPGAALSSYNEQFF
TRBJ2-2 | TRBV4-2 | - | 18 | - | TGTGCCAGCAGCCAAGATGAGGTGAGGGCTTTGAACACCGGGGAGCTGTTTTTT | CASSQDEVRALNTGELFF
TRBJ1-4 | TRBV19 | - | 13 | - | TGTGCCAGTAGTATACACGGCGAGGAAAAACTGTTTTTT | CASSIHGEEKLFF
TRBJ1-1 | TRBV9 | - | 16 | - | TGTGCCAGCAGCGTAACGTCGGACAGACTGAACACTGAAGCTTTCTTT | CASSVTSDRLNTEAFF
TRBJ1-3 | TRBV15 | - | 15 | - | TGTGCCACCAGCAGAGACAGGGTAACTGGAAACACCATATATTTT | CATSRDRVTGNTIYF
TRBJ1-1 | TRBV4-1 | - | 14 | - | TGCGCCAGCAGCGGGGCGGGGCCGAACACTGAAGCTTTCTTT | CASSGAGPNTEAFF
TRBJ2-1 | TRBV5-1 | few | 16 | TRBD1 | TGCGCCAGCAGCTTGGAGGGACAGAGCTCCTACAATGAGCAGTTCTTC | CASSLEGQSSYNEQFF
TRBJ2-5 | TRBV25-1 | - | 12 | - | TGTGCCAGCAGTGTCGGCGCCCGGACCCAGTACTTC | CASSVGARTQYF
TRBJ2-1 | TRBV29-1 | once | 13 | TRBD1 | TGCAGCGTCTCCCAGGGGGCCTACAATGAGCAGTTCTTC | CSVSQGAYNEQFF
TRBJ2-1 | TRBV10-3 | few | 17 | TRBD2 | TGTGCCATCAGTGTTCTGTGGACTAGCGGGGGGATTGATGAGCAGTTCTTC | CAISVLWTSGGIDEQFF
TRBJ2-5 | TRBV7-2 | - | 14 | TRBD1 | TGTGCCAGCAGCCCACGGGACAGCCAAGAGACCCAGTACTTC | CASSPRDSQETQYF
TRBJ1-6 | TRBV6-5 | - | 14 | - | TGTGCCAGCAGTTACGGGGGCGGCCCCTCACCCCTCCACTTT | CASSYGGGPSPLHF
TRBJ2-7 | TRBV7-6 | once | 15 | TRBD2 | TGTGCCAGCAGCTTAGCGGGAGGGCGTTATGACGAGCAGTACTTC | CASSLAGGRYDEQYF
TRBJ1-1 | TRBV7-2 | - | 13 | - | TGTGCCAGCAGCTCCCCCCAAGAAAATGAAGCTTTCTTT | CASSSPQENEAFF
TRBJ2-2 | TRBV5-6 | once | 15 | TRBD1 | TGTGCCAGCAGCTTGGGGGACAGGGACACCGGGGAGCTGTTTTTT | CASSLGDRDTGELFF
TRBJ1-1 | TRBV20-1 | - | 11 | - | TGCAGTGCTAGAGCCGGGCCTGAAGCTTTCTTT | CSARAGPEAFF
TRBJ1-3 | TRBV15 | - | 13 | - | TGTGCCACCAGGGCCCGGGGTGGAAACACCATATATTTT | CATRARGGNTIYF
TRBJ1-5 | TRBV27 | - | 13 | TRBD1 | TGTGCCAGCAGGGGGACAGGGAGTCAGCCCCAGCATTTT | CASRGTGSQPQHF